This paragraph covers one T cell receptor beta chain sequence. In the same sample, other DNA sequences code for this CDR3. Graft tissue processing released intraepithelial and lamina propria lymphocytes. Germline assignment: CDR1 MNHEY and CDR2 SVGAGI. The germline V and J ends were trimmed by 0 bases and 7 bases, with 12 bases remaining between them. The CDR3 loop spans 15 amino acids. The source of the sample is a study of graft-versus-host responses after intestinal transplantation. Study as a whole: Every recipient underwent anti-thymocyte globulin induction, then tacrolimus and steroids for roughly three years.

The repertoire was sequenced with immunoSEQ multiplex PCR; TCRdb's copy has only in-frame clones and lacks some. This sample has around 8,100 clones, with about 82% found just once. V gene TRBV6-5 combines with J gene TRBJ1-4; maybe TRBD1 (6 bases). This clonotype was sampled from a human patient who received an intestinal transplant, so some T cells may come from the graft donor. Sequenced material: ileum tissue, taken roughly 19 weeks after transplant. The CDR3 reads CASSYSGGAGEKLFF. The CDR3 DNA is TGTGCCAGCAGTTACTCTGGGGGCGCGGGTGAAAAACTGTTTTTT.